This T cell receptor beta chain was identified during a study of blood T cell repertoires in COVID-19. Study summary: Sample material is recorded as cDNA or gDNA derived from T cells, B-cell-depleted T cells, or PBMCs.

The method was immunoSEQ multiplex PCR; TCRdb's version includes in-frame clones alone and lacks a portion of them. Of over 150,000 clones detected, 91% appear once; the ten largest clones hold roughly 0.51%. The ends were cut back, 8 bases at V and 10 bases at J, with 20 bases in the middle. This CDR3 has 13 amino acids. Per the germline V gene, CDR1 is MNHEY and CDR2 is SVGAGI. The clonotype was recovered from a man over 45 with acute or convalescent COVID-19. V and J are TRBV6-5 and TRBJ1-1; D remains unclear. Material: peripheral blood. CDR3 nucleotide sequence: TGTGCCAGCGGAGAGGTCCCCGAAAAAGTAGCTTTCTTT. Translated: CASGEVPEKVAFF.